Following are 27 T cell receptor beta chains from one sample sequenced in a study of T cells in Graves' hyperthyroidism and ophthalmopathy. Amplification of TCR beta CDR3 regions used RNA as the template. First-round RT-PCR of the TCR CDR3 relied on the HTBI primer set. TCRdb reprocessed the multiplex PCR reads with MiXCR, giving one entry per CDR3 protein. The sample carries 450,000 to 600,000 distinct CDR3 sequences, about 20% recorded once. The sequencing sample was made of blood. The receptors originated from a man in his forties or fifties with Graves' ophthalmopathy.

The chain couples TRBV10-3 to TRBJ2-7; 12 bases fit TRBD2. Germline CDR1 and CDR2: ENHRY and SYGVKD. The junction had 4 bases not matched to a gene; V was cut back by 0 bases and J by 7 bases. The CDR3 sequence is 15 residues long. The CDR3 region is CAISESRLAGEEQYF. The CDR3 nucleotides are TGTGCCATCAGTGAGTCCCGACTAGCGGGAGAAGAGCAGTACTTC.

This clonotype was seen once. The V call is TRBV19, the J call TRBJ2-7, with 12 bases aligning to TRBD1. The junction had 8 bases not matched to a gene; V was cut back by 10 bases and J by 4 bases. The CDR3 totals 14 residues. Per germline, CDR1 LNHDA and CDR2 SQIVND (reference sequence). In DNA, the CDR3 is TGTGCCACTGCCGGGACAGGGGGCCTTTACGAGCAGTACTTC. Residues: CATAGTGGLYEQYF.

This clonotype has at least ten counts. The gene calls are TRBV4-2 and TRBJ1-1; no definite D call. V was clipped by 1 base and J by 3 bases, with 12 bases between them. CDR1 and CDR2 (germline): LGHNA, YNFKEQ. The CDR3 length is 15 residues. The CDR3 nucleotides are TGTGCCAGCAGCCAAGGGCTCCCTGGGGACACTGAAGCTTTCTTT. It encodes CASSQGLPGDTEAFF.

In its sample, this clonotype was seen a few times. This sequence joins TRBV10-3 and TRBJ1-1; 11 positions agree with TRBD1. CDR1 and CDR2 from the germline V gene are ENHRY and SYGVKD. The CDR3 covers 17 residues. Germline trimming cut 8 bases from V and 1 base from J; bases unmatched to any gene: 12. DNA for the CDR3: TGTGCCATCCGGGGGGGTCCGGGACAGGGGGAGAACACTGAAGCTTTCTTT. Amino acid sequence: CAIRGGPGQGENTEAFF.

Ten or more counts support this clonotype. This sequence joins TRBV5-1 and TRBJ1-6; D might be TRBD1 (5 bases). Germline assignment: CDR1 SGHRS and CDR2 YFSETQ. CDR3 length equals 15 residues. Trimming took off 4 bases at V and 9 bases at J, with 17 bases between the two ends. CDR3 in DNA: TGCGCCAGCAGCCCGACGAGAGGGCAGGGTTCACCCCTCCACTTT. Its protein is CASSPTRGQGSPLHF.

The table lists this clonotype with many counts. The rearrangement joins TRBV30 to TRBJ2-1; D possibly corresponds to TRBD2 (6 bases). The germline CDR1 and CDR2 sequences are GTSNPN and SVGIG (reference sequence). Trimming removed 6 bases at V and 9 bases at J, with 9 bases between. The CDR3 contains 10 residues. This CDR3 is CACYGGEQFF. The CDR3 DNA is TGTGCCTGTTACGGGGGTGAGCAGTTCTTC.

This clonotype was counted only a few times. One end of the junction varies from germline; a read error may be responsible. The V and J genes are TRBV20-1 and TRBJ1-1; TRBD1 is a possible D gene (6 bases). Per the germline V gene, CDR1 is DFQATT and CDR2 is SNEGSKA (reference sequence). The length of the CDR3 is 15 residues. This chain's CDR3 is CSARDHEGVKTEAFF. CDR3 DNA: TGCAGTGCTAGAGATCATGAGGGGGTGAAGACTGAAGCTTTCTTT.

The CDR3 DNA is TGTGCCAGCAGCCCCCAAGCGGCGATTAACACCGGGGAGCTGTTTTTT. Its protein is CASSPQAAINTGELFF. This rearrangement joins TRBV7-3 to TRBJ2-2; weak D call: TRBD2 (5 bases). CDR1 and CDR2 (germline): SGHTA, FQGTGA. Trimming pared 5 bases from V and 2 bases from J, leaving 15 bases between. CDR3 length: 16 residues. The whole variable domain, remainder taken from reference TRBV7-3 and TRBJ2-2, is GAGVSQTPSNKVTEKGKYVELRCDPISGHTALYWYRQSLGQGPEFLIYFQGTGAADDSGLPNDRFFAVRPEGSVSTLKIQRTERGDSAVYLCASSPQAAINTGELFFGEGSRLTVL.

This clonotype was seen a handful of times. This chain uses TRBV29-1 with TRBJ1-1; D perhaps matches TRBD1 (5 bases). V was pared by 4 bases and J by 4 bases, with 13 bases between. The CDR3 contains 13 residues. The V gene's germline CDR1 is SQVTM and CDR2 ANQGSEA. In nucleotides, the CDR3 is TGCAGCGTTGCGCAGGTGGGGGGCACTGAAGCTTTCTTT. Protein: CSVAQVGGTEAFF.

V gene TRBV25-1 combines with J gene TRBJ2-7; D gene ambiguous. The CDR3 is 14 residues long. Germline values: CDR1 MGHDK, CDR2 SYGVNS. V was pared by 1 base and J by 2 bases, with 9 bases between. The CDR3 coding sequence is TGTGCCAGCAGTGAATCCACGGTAGCCTACGAGCAGTACTTC. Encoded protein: CASSESTVAYEQYF.

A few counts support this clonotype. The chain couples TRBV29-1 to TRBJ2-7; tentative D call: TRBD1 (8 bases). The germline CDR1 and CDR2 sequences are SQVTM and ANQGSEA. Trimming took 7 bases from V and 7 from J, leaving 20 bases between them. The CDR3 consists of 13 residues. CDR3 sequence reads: CSAAVTGGGEQYF. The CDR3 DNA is TGCAGCGCAGCCGTAACAGGGGGGGGAGAGCAGTACTTC.

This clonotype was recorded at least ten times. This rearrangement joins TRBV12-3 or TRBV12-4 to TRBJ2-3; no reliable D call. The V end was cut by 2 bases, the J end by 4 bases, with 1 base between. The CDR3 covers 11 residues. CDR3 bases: TGTGCCAGCAGTTTATCAGATACGCAGTATTTT. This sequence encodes CASSLSDTQYF.

CDR3 in amino acids: CATSWGTRNTGELFF. The CDR3 coding sequence is TGTGCCACCAGCTGGGGGACTAGGAACACCGGGGAGCTGTTTTTT. The gene calls are TRBV15 and TRBJ2-2, with 8 bases that match TRBD2. The CDR3 is 15 residues long. V trimming: 5 bases; J trimming: 1 base; junction bases outside the gene matches: 3. Germline lookup yields CDR1 LNHNV and CDR2 YYDKDF (reference sequence). Full variable domain (rest looked up from reference TRBV15 and TRBJ2-2): DAMVIQNPRYQVTQFGKPVTLSCSQTLNHNVMYWYQQKSSQAPKLLFHYYDKDFNNEADTPDNFQSRRPNTSFCFLDIRSPGLGDTAMYLCATSWGTRNTGELFFGEGSRLTVL.

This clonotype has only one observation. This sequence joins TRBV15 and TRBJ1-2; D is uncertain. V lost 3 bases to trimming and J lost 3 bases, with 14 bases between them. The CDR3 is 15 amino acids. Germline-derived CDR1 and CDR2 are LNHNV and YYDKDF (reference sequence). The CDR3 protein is CATSRLLIEDYGYTF. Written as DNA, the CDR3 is TGTGCCACCAGCAGGCTATTGATCGAAGACTATGGCTACACCTTC.

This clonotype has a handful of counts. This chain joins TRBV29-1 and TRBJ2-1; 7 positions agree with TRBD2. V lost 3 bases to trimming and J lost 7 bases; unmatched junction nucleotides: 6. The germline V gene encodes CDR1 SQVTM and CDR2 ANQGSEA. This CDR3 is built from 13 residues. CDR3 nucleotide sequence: TGCAGCGTTGATGCGGGAGTGAGGAATGAGCAGTTCTTC. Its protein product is CSVDAGVRNEQFF.

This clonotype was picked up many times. The CDR3 spells CASSLEAGSNIEAFF. In DNA form, the CDR3 reads TGCGCCAGCAGCTTGGAGGCAGGGAGTAATATCGAAGCTTTCTTT. The chain has TRBV5-1 and TRBJ1-1; TRBD1 might be the D (5 bases). CDR3 length: 15 amino acids. V lost 0 bases and J lost 8, with 17 bases in between. CDR1 is SGHRS, CDR2 YFSETQ, per germline.

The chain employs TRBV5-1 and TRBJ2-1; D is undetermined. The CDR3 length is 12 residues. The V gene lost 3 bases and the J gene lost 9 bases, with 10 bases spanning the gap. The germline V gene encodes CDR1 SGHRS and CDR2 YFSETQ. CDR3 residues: CASSSKDIEQFF. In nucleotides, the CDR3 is TGCGCCAGCAGCTCGAAAGATATTGAGCAGTTCTTC.

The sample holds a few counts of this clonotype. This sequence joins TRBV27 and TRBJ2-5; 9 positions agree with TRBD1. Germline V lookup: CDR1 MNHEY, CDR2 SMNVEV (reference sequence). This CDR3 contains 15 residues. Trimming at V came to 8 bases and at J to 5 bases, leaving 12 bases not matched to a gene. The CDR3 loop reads CASPLEGQGGETQYF. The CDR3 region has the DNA TGTGCCAGCCCTCTCGAGGGACAGGGAGGGGAGACCCAGTACTTC.

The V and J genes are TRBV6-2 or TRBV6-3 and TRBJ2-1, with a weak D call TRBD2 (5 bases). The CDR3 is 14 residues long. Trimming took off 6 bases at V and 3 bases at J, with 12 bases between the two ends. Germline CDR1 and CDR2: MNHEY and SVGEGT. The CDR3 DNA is TGTGCCAGCAGACCCCGGGGTGGCTACAATGAGCAGTTCTTC. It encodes CASRPRGGYNEQFF.

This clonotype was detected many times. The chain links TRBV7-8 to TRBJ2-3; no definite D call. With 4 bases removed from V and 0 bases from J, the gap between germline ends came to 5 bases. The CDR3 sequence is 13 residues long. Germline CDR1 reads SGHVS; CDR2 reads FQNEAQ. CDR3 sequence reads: CASSSSSTDTQYF. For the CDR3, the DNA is TGTGCCAGCAGCTCCTCTAGCACAGATACGCAGTATTTT.

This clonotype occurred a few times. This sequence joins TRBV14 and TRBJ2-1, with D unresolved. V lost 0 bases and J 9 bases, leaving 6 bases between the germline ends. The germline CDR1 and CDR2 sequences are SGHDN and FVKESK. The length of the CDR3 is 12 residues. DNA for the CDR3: TGTGCCAGCAGCCAAGAATTGACTGAGCAGTTCTTC. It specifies CASSQELTEQFF.

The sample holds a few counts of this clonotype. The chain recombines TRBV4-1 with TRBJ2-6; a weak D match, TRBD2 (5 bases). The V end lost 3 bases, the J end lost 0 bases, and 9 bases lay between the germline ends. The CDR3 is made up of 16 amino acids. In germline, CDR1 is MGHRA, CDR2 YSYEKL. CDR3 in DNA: TGCGCCAGCAGCCACTTCGAGGGCTCTGGGGCCAACGTCCTGACTTTC. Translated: CASSHFEGSGANVLTF.

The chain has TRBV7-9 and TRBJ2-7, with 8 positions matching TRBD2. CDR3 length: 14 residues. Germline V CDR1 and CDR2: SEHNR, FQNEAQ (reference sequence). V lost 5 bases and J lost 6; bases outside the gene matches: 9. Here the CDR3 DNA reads TGTGCCAGCAGCGTAGGACTAGCTTTCGGCGAGCAGTACTTC. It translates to CASSVGLAFGEQYF.

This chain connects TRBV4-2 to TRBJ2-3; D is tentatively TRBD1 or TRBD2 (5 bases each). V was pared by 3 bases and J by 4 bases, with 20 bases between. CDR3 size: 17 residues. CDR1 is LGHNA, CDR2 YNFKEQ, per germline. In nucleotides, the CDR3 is TGTGCCAGCAGCCACGACCTGTCTAGCCGGGGCGCAGATACGCAGTATTTT. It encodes CASSHDLSSRGADTQYF.

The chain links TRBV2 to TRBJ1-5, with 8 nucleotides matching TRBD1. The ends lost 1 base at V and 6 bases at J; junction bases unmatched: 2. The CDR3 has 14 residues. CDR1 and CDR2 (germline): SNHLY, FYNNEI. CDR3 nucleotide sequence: TGTGCCAGCAGTGAAGGCCAGGGGGCTCAGCCCCAGCATTTT. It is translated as CASSEGQGAQPQHF.

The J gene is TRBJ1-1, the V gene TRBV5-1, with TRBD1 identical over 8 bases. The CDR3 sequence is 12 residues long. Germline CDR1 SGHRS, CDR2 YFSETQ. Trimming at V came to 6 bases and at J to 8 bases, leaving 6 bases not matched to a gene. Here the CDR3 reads CASTAQGAEAFF. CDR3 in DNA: TGCGCCAGCACGGCCCAGGGGGCCGAAGCTTTCTTT.

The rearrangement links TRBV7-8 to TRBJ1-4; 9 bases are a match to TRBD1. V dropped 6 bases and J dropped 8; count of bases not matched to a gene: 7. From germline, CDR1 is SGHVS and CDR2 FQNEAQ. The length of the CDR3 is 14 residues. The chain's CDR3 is CASSPGQGQEKLFF. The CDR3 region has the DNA TGTGCCAGCAGTCCGGGACAGGGTCAAGAAAAACTGTTTTTT.